The 27 T cell receptor beta chains in this list originate from one sample, sequenced in a study of cytomegalovirus exposure and HLA in healthy donors. With 60 Vbeta and 13 Jbeta primers, the PCR was carried out. Sequenced by immunoSEQ multiplex PCR; TCRdb stores in-frame clones only, minus some. The profile shows about 160,000 clones, over 80% of them singletons. Sequencing was carried out using PBMCs. Receptor source: a male donor in good health and CMV-seropositive.

The chain's CDR3 is CASSEWASGTTGNIQYF. CDR3 in DNA: TGTGCCAGCAGTGAATGGGCTAGCGGGACTACCGGGAACATTCAGTACTTC. The rearrangement joins TRBV25-1 to TRBJ2-4; the match to TRBD2 covers 9 bases. The CDR3 spans 17 residues. Per the germline V gene, CDR1 is MGHDK and CDR2 is SYGVNS. After removal of 1 base from V and 7 bases from J, the junction contained 11 bases not matched to a gene. The full variable domain, with the rest looked up from reference TRBV25-1 and TRBJ2-4, is EADIYQTPRYLVIGTGKKITLECSQTMGHDKMYWYQQDPGMELHLIHYSYGVNSTEKGDLSSESTVSRIRTEHFPLTLESARPSHTSQYLCASSEWASGTTGNIQYFGAGTRLSVL.

The chain couples TRBV19 to TRBJ2-7; maybe TRBD1 (5 bases). CDR1 is LNHDA, CDR2 SQIVND, per germline (reference sequence). V dropped 4 bases and J dropped 3 bases, with 7 bases sitting between them. The CDR3 loop spans 12 amino acids. The CDR3 loop reads CASSNQGYEQYF. CDR3 nucleotide sequence: TGTGCCAGTAGTAACCAGGGCTACGAGCAGTACTTC.

This clone has just a few counts. The chain is built from TRBV27 and TRBJ2-1; 7 bases are a match to TRBD1. The CDR3 contains 12 residues. The V segment lost 10 bases and the J segment 6 bases; nucleotides outside the gene matches: 6. In germline, CDR1 is MNHEY, CDR2 SMNVEV (reference sequence). In DNA, the CDR3 is TGTGCCACTGCACAGGGGTCCAATGAGCAGTTCTTC. It encodes CATAQGSNEQFF.

This chain joins TRBV5-1 and TRBJ2-5; D is possibly TRBD2 (5 bases). The J call is in doubt because the DNA end fits TRBJ2-7 better. From germline, CDR1 is SGHRS and CDR2 YFSETQ. This CDR3 is built from 15 residues. CDR3 residues: CASSLGSGKWYEQYF. Here the CDR3 DNA reads TGCGCCAGCAGCTTGGGTTCGGGGAAGTGGTACGAGCAGTACTTC.

The chain recombines TRBV28 with TRBJ1-3, with TRBD1 matching over 8 bases. This CDR3 spans 16 amino acids. J lost 1 base, V lost 6 bases, and 8 bases had no gene match. Germline values: CDR1 MDHEN, CDR2 SYDVKM. CDR3 amino acids: CASREQGGVSGNTIYF. In DNA form, the CDR3 reads TGTGCCAGCAGGGAACAGGGGGGGGTTTCTGGAAACACCATATATTTT.

This clone came up a few times. The chain carries TRBV27 and TRBJ2-1; D ambiguous. CDR1 and CDR2 from the germline V gene are MNHEY and SMNVEV (reference sequence). The V gene lost 3 bases and the J gene lost 8 bases, with 11 bases spanning the gap. The length of the CDR3 is 13 residues. The CDR3 sequence is CASSFPRVHEQFF. CDR3 sequence (DNA): TGTGCCAGCAGTTTCCCCCGGGTCCATGAGCAGTTCTTC.

The V gene is TRBV4-1, the J gene TRBJ2-7; 8 nucleotides align to TRBD2. Per the germline V gene, CDR1 is MGHRA and CDR2 is YSYEKL. The J segment lost 6 bases and the V segment lost 2 bases, leaving 6 bases of the junction unmatched. This CDR3 comprises 14 residues. The CDR3 loop reads CASSQPGGGGEQYF. CDR3 in DNA: TGCGCCAGCAGCCAACCGGGAGGGGGAGGCGAGCAGTACTTC.

The chain joins TRBV7-2 to TRBJ2-2; D possibly corresponds to TRBD2 (6 bases). This CDR3 region has 14 residues. V shed 7 bases and J shed 7 bases, with 16 bases lying between them. Germline lookup yields CDR1 SGHTA and CDR2 FQGNSA. The CDR3 region has the DNA TGTGCCAGCACGGGTGGGGGAGGCGTCGGGGAGCTGTTTTTT. As protein: CASTGGGGVGELFF.

This rearrangement joins TRBV27 to TRBJ1-2; 7 nucleotides agree with TRBD1. The V segment lost 4 bases and the J segment 2 bases; nucleotides outside the gene matches: 7. Germline V gene data show CDR1 as MNHEY and CDR2 as SMNVEV (reference sequence). The CDR3 spans 15 residues. CDR3 DNA sequence: TGTGCCAGCAGTTACTCTCCGGGACAGAACTATGGCTACACCTTC. Its protein is CASSYSPGQNYGYTF.

V gene TRBV7-3 combines with J gene TRBJ2-7; D possibly corresponds to TRBD2 (5 bases). With 5 bases removed from V and 0 bases from J, the gap between germline ends came to 11 bases. The germline CDR1 and CDR2 sequences are SGHTA and FQGTGA. CDR3 length: 14 amino acids. The chain's CDR3 is CASSPSGDSYEQYF. The CDR3 region has the DNA TGTGCCAGCAGCCCCAGCGGAGACTCCTACGAGCAGTACTTC.

The chain combines TRBV7-9 with TRBJ2-7; possible D gene TRBD2, 5 bases. Germline CDR1 SEHNR, CDR2 FQNEAQ (reference sequence). The CDR3 is made up of 14 amino acids. Trimming left V 6 bases short and J 2 bases short, with 14 bases between. The CDR3 is CASRDSFDPYEQYF. The CDR3 DNA reads as TGTGCCAGCAGGGACTCTTTCGACCCCTACGAGCAGTACTTC.

The chain uses TRBV19 and TRBJ1-3, with a weak D call TRBD1 (5 bases). CDR1 and CDR2 (germline): LNHDA, SQIVND (reference sequence). The germline V and J ends were trimmed by 9 bases and 4 bases, with 7 bases remaining between them. CDR3 length equals 11 residues. The CDR3 region is CASTGGNTIYF. CDR3 nucleotides: TGTGCCAGCACAGGAGGAAACACCATATATTTT.

The chain joins TRBV27 to TRBJ1-6, with 9 bases identical to TRBD1. V lost 5 bases to trimming and J lost 9 bases; unmatched junction nucleotides: 5. The CDR3 totals 14 residues. CDR1 and CDR2 (germline): MNHEY, SMNVEV (reference sequence). In nucleotides, the CDR3 is TGTGCCAGCAGTGAACAGGGGGCGGGTTCACCCCTCCACTTT. This codes for CASSEQGAGSPLHF.

Of note for this clone: The same CDR3 is also encoded by other DNA sequences in this sample. V is TRBV9 and J is TRBJ2-5; TRBD2 is a possible D gene (7 bases). Germline assignment: CDR1 SGDLS and CDR2 YYNGEE. V was pared by 0 bases and J by 2 bases, with 14 bases between. This CDR3 has 16 residues. Written as DNA, the CDR3 is TGTGCCAGCAGCGTAGCCACAAGGGGGGGTCAAGAGACCCAGTACTTC. Protein sequence: CASSVATRGGQETQYF.

This clone has only a few counts. The DNA for the CDR3 is TGCGCCAGCAGCCAAGAAGTTATGGGGCTACGTTACGAGCAGTACTTC. As protein: CASSQEVMGLRYEQYF. The rearrangement joins TRBV4-1 to TRBJ2-7; possibly TRBD1 for D (5 bases). Germline loops: CDR1 MGHRA, CDR2 YSYEKL. Trimming took off 0 bases at V and 4 bases at J, with 16 bases between the two ends. The CDR3 has 16 residues.

This clone was seen once. The rearrangement uses TRBV19 and TRBJ2-2; D possibly corresponds to TRBD1 (6 bases). V gave up 5 bases and J gave up 3 bases, with 13 bases separating them. Germline CDR1 reads LNHDA; CDR2 reads SQIVND (reference sequence). CDR3 size: 15 residues. CDR3 sequence reads: CASSQTTGYTGELFF. CDR3 DNA sequence: TGTGCCAGTAGTCAGACTACAGGGTACACCGGGGAGCTGTTTTTT.

The chain has TRBV9 and TRBJ1-2; possible D gene TRBD1, 5 bases. Germline-derived CDR1 and CDR2 are SGDLS and YYNGEE. CDR3 length equals 17 residues. V gave up 3 bases and J gave up 2 bases, with 20 bases separating them. CDR3 in amino acids: CASSGRDHPRGNYGYTF. The DNA for the CDR3 is TGTGCCAGCAGCGGCCGGGATCATCCTCGGGGGAACTATGGCTACACCTTC.

The rearrangement joins TRBV19 to TRBJ2-7; 10 bases align to TRBD1. There are 14 residues in the CDR3. V was pared by 3 bases and J by 4 bases, with 3 bases of the junction left unmatched. CDR1 and CDR2 (germline): LNHDA, SQIVND (reference sequence). For the CDR3, the DNA is TGTGCCAGTAGTATGGGACAGGGGAGATACGAGCAGTACTTC. Amino acids: CASSMGQGRYEQYF.

This clone occurred a few times. The junction departs from the called germline gene at one end, perhaps through a read error. This chain joins TRBV7-9 and TRBJ1-5; D gene uncertain. This CDR3 spans 14 amino acids. Germline V gene sequence: CDR1 SEHNR, CDR2 FQNEAQ (reference sequence). CDR3 in amino acids: CSSSLAPPGQPQHF. CDR3 sequence (DNA): TGTTCCAGCAGCTTAGCGCCTCCAGGACAGCCCCAGCATTTT.

Only a few counts were recorded for this clone. CDR3 bases: TGCGCCAGCAGCCAAATAAGACAGGGAAATCAGCCCCAGCATTTT. Protein product: CASSQIRQGNQPQHF. The V gene is TRBV4-3, the J gene TRBJ1-5, with TRBD1 matching over 7 bases. This CDR3 spans 15 amino acids. J lost 4 bases, V lost 2 bases, and 5 bases had no gene match. The V gene's germline CDR1 is LGHNA and CDR2 YSLEER.

This chain uses TRBV28 with TRBJ1-4; D not certain. The CDR3 has 15 residues. Germline V gene lookup returns CDR1 MDHEN and CDR2 SYDVKM. The V end lost 5 bases, the J end lost 0 bases, and 10 bases lay between the germline ends. CDR3 sequence: CASSRVAATNEKLFF. The CDR3 coding sequence is TGTGCCAGCAGTCGGGTAGCTGCAACTAATGAAAAACTGTTTTTT. Supplemented by reference TRBV28 and TRBJ1-4, the full variable domain reads DVKVTQSSRYLVKRTGEKVFLECVQDMDHENMFWYRQDPGLGLRLIYFSYDVKMKEKGDIPEGYSVSREKKERFSLILESASTNQTSMYLCASSRVAATNEKLFFGSGTQLSVL.

The chain carries TRBV11-2 and TRBJ2-7, with D uncertain. Germline CDR1 and CDR2: SGHAT and FQNNGV. The CDR3 sequence is 14 residues long. The V end lost 0 bases, the J end lost 1 base, and 7 bases lay between the germline ends. CDR3 sequence: CASSLEYGSYEQYF. DNA for the CDR3: TGTGCCAGCAGCTTAGAGTACGGGTCCTACGAGCAGTACTTC.

V is TRBV4-1 and J is TRBJ2-5; possibly TRBD2 for D (5 bases). The germline V gene encodes CDR1 MGHRA and CDR2 YSYEKL. V was shortened by 1 base and J by 4 bases, with 10 bases between the two germline ends. CDR3 length: 14 amino acids. CDR3 protein: CASSQAQRVETQYF. The CDR3 region has the DNA TGCGCCAGCAGCCAAGCCCAGAGGGTAGAGACCCAGTACTTC.

The V gene is TRBV14, the J gene TRBJ1-5; 8 bases map to TRBD1. CDR1 and CDR2 from the germline V gene are SGHDN and FVKESK. The CDR3 is 14 residues long. The V and J ends lost 4 bases and 8 bases, in that order; junction bases with no gene match: 7. This CDR3 reads CASSRTGGGEPQHF. CDR3 DNA sequence: TGTGCCAGCAGCCGAACAGGGGGAGGGGAGCCCCAGCATTTT.

V is TRBV14 and J is TRBJ1-1, with TRBD1 as a possible D gene (5 bases). This CDR3 contains 15 residues. V was clipped by 5 bases and J by 7 bases, with 20 bases between them. Looked up from germline, CDR1 is SGHDN and CDR2 is FVKESK. CDR3 in amino acids: CASSESGGGKFEAFF. CDR3 in DNA: TGTGCCAGCAGCGAATCAGGCGGGGGGAAATTTGAAGCTTTCTTT. Full variable domain (outside the CDR3, taken from reference TRBV14 and TRBJ1-1): EAGVTQFPSHSVIEKGQTVTLRCDPISGHDNLYWYRRVMGKEIKFLLHFVKESKQDESGMPNNRFLAERTGGTYSTLKVQPAELEDSGVYFCASSESGGGKFEAFFGQGTRLTVV.

This clone was detected a few times. The DNA of the CDR3 is TGTGCCAGCAACCCGCGATTAACGACAGGGGACTTTGAAGCTTTCTTT. Amino acids: CASNPRLTTGDFEAFF. This sequence joins TRBV7-9 and TRBJ1-1; 8 bases are a match to TRBD1. V lost 7 bases, J lost 7 bases, and 17 bases stayed unmatched. CDR1 SEHNR and CDR2 FQNEAQ come from the germline V gene (reference sequence). The CDR3 is 16 residues long.

This clone was observed a single time. The J gene is TRBJ1-4, the V gene TRBV28; D call uncertain. There are 14 residues in the CDR3. V shed 3 bases and J shed 7 bases, with 12 bases lying between them. CDR1 is MDHEN, CDR2 SYDVKM, per germline. The chain's CDR3 is CASSFQGAREKLFF. CDR3 in DNA: TGTGCCAGCAGTTTCCAAGGAGCTCGTGAAAAACTGTTTTTT.